This T cell receptor beta chain emerged from a study of blood T cell repertoires in COVID-19. Study information: Collection of acute and convalescent COVID-19 samples took place in the United States, Italy and Spain. PBMCs, B-cell-depleted T cells, or T cells were the source of the cDNA or gDNA that made up the material.

This CDR3 spans 18 amino acids. Germline CDR1 is LNHDA and CDR2 is SQIVND (reference sequence). V dropped 5 bases and J dropped 4; count of bases not matched to a gene: 10. In the original analysis: Amplification from reference gene primers served as the basis for estimated nucleated cell counts. This table comes from immunoSEQ multiplex PCR, and its TCRdb copy is limited to in-frame clones, with some not included. From that table come the V and J calls and clone size; the DNA was used to work out D and trimming. Among nearly 95,000 clones listed, roughly 91% were seen once. The sequence came from a woman aged 80 or older with acute or convalescent COVID-19. The rearrangement joins TRBV19 to TRBJ2-3, with TRBD2 matching over 15 bases. The sequenced sample consisted of peripheral blood. The CDR3 nucleotides are TGTGCCAGTAGTTCGGGACTAGCGGGGGGTATGTTTCCAGATACGCAGTATTTT. This sequence encodes CASSSGLAGGMFPDTQYF.